This T cell receptor beta chain was profiled in a study of sequential checkpoint blockade in melanoma. The sample's treatment: randomized to nivolumab then ipilimumab (arm A) or the reverse (arm B). No patient had prior DNA-damaging chemotherapy. Live CD3+CD8+ CD19− CD56− cells were sorted from PBMCs. Sequencing was performed with immunoSEQ multiplex PCR; in TCRdb, only in-frame clones are kept and a portion is missing. Among tens of thousands of clones, about 89% were seen once, and the ten largest hold around 15%. The CDR3 has 14 amino acids. V lost 3 bases to trimming and J lost 8 bases; unmatched junction nucleotides: 8. Looked up from germline, CDR1 is SGDLS and CDR2 is YYNGEE.

The TCR comes from a human donor with melanoma. The specimen was CD8+ T cells sorted from blood (inferred from file names), collected from a patient given nivolumab and ipilimumab in sequence. This rearrangement joins TRBV9 to TRBJ1-1, with 9 bases aligning to TRBD1. DNA for the CDR3: TGTGCCAGCAGCGCCAGACAGGGGGTCGGGGAAGCTTTCTTT. This codes for CASSARQGVGEAFF.